Below are 6 T cell receptor beta chains sequenced from a single sample in a study of cytomegalovirus exposure and HLA in healthy donors. Using immunoSEQ multiplex PCR, the repertoire was profiled, and TCRdb retains in-frame clones only, with some absent. Here the sample spans around 150,000 clones, about 90% being singletons. The sample consisted of PBMCs. The receptors come from a woman under 30 in good health and CMV-seropositive.

J is TRBJ2-1 and V is TRBV14; D is perhaps TRBD2 (5 bases). The length of the CDR3 is 16 residues. The V and J ends lost 4 bases and 0 bases respectively, with 13 bases between them. The V gene's germline CDR1 is SGHDN and CDR2 FVKESK. CDR3: CASSPPPSRSYNEQFF. The CDR3 DNA reads as TGTGCCAGCAGCCCCCCGCCTAGCCGCTCCTACAATGAGCAGTTCTTC.

This clone was counted once. V usage is TRBV7-2 and J usage is TRBJ2-3; 11 bases align to TRBD2. The germline V gene encodes CDR1 SGHTA and CDR2 FQGNSA. The junction had 9 bases not matched to a gene; V was cut back by 5 bases and J by 8 bases. This CDR3 region has 15 residues. CDR3 region: CASSGSGGAPGTQYF. The CDR3 coding sequence is TGTGCCAGCAGCGGTAGCGGGGGGGCACCAGGTACGCAGTATTTT.

This chain connects TRBV27 to TRBJ2-5; 7 bases fit TRBD1. This CDR3 is built from 15 residues. In germline, CDR1 is MNHEY, CDR2 SMNVEV (reference sequence). V shed 4 bases, J shed 5 bases, and the junction held 10 bases outside the gene matches. CDR3 nucleotides: TGTGCCAGCAGTTCGGTTGAGGGGGCAAGGGAGACCCAGTACTTC. Encoded protein: CASSSVEGARETQYF.

The rearrangement uses TRBV14 and TRBJ2-7, with D maybe TRBD2 (5 bases). Between the trimmed V and J ends, which lost 3 bases and 4 bases, there was a span of 13 bases. Germline V CDR1 and CDR2: SGHDN, FVKESK. The CDR3 is 14 residues long. DNA of the CDR3: TGTGCCAGCAGCCAGAGGGCCAGCATTTACGAGCAGTACTTC. Translation gives CASSQRASIYEQYF.

Only one count was recorded for this clone. The chain recombines TRBV5-6 with TRBJ2-7, with TRBD2 matching 8 bases. From germline, CDR1 is SGHDT and CDR2 YYEEEE. CDR3 length: 15 amino acids. J gave up 4 bases and V 4 bases, and 10 bases lay outside the gene matches. CDR3 coding DNA: TGTGCCAGCAGCCGCCCCGGGACTAGTTCATACGAGCAGTACTTC. Its protein product is CASSRPGTSSYEQYF.

The gene calls are TRBV6-5 and TRBJ1-2; a weak D match, TRBD1 (6 bases). V was clipped by 6 bases and J by 5 bases, with 16 bases between them. The length of the CDR3 is 14 residues. CDR1 is MNHEY and CDR2 is SVGAGI in the germline V gene. The CDR3 loop is CASSSDRPGYGYTF. For the CDR3, the DNA is TGTGCCAGCAGCTCCGACAGGCCGGGGTATGGCTACACCTTC.